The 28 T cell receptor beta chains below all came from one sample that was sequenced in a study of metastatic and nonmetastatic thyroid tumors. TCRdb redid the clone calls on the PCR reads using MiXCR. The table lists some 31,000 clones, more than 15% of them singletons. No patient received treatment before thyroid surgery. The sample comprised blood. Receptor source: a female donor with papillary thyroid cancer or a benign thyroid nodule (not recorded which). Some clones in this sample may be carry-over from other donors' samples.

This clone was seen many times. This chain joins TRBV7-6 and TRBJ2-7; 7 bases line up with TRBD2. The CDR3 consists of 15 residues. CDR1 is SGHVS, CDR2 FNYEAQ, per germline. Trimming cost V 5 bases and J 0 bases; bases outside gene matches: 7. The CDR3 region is CASSPGGGGSYEQYF. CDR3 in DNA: TGTGCCAGCAGCCCCGGCGGCGGGGGCTCCTACGAGCAGTACTTC.

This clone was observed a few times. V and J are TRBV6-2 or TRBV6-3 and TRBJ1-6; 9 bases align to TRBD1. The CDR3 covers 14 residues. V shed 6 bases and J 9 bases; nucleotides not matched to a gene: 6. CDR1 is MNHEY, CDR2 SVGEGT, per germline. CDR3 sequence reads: CASRYRDRVSPLHF. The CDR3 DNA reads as TGTGCCAGCAGATACCGGGACAGGGTTTCACCCCTCCACTTT.

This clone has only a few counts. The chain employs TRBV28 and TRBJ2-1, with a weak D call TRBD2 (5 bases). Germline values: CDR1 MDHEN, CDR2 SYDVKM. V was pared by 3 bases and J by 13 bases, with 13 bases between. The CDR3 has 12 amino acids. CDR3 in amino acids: CASSFNRGSQFF. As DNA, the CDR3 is TGTGCCAGCAGTTTCAACCGGGGTAGCCAGTTCTTC.

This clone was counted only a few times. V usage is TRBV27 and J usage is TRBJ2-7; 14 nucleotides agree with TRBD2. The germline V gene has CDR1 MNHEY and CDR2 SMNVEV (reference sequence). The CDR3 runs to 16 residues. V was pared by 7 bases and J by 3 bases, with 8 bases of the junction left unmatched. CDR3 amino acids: CASKRSGTSGGYEQYF. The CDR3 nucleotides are TGTGCCAGCAAACGTTCCGGGACTAGCGGGGGCTACGAGCAGTACTTC.

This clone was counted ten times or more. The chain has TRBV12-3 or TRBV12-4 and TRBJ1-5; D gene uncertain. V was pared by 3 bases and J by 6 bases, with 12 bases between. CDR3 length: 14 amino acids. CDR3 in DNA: TGTGCCAGCAGTTTGTTGGGTCTGGGTCAGCCCCAGCATTTT. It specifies CASSLLGLGQPQHF.

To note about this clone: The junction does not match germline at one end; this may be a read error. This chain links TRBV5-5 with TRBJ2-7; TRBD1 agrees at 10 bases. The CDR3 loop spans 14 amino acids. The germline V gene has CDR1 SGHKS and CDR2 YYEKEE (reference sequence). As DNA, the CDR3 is TGTGCCAGCAGTTTGGGGACAGGGGTTGCCGGGCAGTACTTC. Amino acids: CASSLGTGVAGQYF.

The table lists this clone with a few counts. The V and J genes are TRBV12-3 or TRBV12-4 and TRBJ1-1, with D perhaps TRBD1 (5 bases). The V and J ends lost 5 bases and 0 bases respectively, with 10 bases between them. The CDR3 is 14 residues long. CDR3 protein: CASSGTRVNTEAFF. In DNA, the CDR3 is TGTGCCAGCAGTGGGACGCGAGTGAACACTGAAGCTTTCTTT.

The CDR3 DNA follows: TGTGCCAGCAGCCCGGCCGGGACAGGGGTCTATGGCTACACCTTC. Amino acids: CASSPAGTGVYGYTF. The gene calls are TRBV7-2 and TRBJ1-2; 10 bases agree with TRBD1. CDR3 length: 15 residues. The ends lost 5 bases at V and 4 bases at J; junction bases unmatched: 7. Germline V gene data show CDR1 as SGHTA and CDR2 as FQGNSA.

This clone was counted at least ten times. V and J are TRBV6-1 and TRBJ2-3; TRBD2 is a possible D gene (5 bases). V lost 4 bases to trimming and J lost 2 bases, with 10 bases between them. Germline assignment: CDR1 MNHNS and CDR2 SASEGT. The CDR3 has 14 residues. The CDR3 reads CASSAGGNTDTQYF. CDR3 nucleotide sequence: TGTGCCAGCAGTGCAGGAGGAAACACAGATACGCAGTATTTT.

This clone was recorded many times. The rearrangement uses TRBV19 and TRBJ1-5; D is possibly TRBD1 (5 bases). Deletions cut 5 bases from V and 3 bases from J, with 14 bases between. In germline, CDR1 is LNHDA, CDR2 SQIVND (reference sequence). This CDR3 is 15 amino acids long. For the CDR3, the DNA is TGTGCCAGTAGTCGAAGACAGAATTACAATCAGCCCCAGCATTTT. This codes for CASSRRQNYNQPQHF.

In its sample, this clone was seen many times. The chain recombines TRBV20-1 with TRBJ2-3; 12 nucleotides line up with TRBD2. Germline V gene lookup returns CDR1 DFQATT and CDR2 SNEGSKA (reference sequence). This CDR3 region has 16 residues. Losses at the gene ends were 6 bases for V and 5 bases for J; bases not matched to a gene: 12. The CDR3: CSAESGLAGREDTQYF. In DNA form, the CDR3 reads TGCAGTGCCGAATCTGGACTAGCGGGACGGGAAGATACGCAGTATTTT.

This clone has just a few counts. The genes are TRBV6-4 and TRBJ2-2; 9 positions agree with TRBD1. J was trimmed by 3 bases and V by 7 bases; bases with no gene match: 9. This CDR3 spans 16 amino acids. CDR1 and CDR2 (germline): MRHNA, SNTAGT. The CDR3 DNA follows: TGTGCCAGCATCAATACGGGACAGGGTTACACCGGGGAGCTGTTTTTT. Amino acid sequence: CASINTGQGYTGELFF.

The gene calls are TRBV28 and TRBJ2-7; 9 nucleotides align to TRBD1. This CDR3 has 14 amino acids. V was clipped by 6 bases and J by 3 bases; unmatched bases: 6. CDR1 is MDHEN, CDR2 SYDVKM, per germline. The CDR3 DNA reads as TGTGCCAGCAGGGACCCGGGACAGGGCTACGAGCAGTACTTC. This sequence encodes CASRDPGQGYEQYF.

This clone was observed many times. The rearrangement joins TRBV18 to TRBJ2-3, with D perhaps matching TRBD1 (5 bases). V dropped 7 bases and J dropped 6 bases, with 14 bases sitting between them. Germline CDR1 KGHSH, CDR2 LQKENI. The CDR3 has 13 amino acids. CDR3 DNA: TGTGCCAGCTTGCCGGGCAGGGCTGATACGCAGTATTTT. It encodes CASLPGRADTQYF. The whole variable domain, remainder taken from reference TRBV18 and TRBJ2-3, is NAGVMQNPRHLVRRRGQEARLRCSPMKGHSHVYWYRQLPEEGLKFMVYLQKENIIDESGMPKERFSAEFPKEGPSILRIQQVVRGDSAAYFCASLPGRADTQYFGPGTRLTVL.

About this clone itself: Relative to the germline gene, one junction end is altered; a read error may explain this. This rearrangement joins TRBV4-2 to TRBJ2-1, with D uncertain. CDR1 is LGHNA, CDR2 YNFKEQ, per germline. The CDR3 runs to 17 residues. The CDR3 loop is CASGQEDRAVSYNEQFF. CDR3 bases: TGTGCCAGCGGCCAAGAGGATAGGGCGGTCTCCTACAATGAGCAGTTCTTC.

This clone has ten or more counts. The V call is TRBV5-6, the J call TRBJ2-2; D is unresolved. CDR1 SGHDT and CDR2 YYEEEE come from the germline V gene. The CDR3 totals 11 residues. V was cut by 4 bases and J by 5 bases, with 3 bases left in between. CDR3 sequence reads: CASSRTGELFF. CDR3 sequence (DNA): TGTGCCAGCAGCCGAACCGGGGAGCTGTTTTTT. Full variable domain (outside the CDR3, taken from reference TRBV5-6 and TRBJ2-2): DAGVTQSPTHLIKTRGQQVTLRCSPKSGHDTVSWYQQALGQGPQFIFQYYEEEERQRGNFPDRFSGHQFPNYSSELNVNALLLGDSALYLCASSRTGELFFGEGSRLTVL.

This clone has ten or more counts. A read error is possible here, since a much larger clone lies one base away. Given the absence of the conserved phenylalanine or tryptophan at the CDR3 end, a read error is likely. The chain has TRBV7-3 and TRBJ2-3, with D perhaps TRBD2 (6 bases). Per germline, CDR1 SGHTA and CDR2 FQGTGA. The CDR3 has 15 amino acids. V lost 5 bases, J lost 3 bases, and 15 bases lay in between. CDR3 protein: CASSPQGGRTDTQYS. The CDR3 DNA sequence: TGTGCCAGCAGCCCCCAGGGAGGTAGGACAGATACGCAGTATTCT.

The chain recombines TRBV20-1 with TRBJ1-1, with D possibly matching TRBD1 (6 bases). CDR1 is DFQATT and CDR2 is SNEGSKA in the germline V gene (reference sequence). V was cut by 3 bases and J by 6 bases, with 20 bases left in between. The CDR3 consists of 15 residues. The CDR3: CSASLGTPLGAEAFF. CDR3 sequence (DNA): TGCAGTGCTAGTCTTGGGACACCTCTAGGAGCTGAAGCTTTCTTT.

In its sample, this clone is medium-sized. CDR3 sequence (DNA): TGCAGTGCTAGAAATCCGGGGAGGGAGCAGTACTTC. Translation: CSARNPGREQYF. The V call is TRBV20-1, the J call TRBJ2-7, with a tentative D call TRBD2 (6 bases). The length of the CDR3 is 12 residues. Trimming shortened V by 2 bases and J by 7 bases, and 12 bases separated the two germline ends. Germline CDR1 and CDR2: DFQATT and SNEGSKA (reference sequence).

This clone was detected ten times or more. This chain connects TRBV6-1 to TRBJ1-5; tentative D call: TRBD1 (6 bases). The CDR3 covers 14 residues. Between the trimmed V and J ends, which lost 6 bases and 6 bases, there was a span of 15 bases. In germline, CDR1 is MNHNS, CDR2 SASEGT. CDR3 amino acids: CASRDLQGSQPQHF. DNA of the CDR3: TGTGCCAGCAGGGACTTACAGGGTAGTCAGCCCCAGCATTTT.

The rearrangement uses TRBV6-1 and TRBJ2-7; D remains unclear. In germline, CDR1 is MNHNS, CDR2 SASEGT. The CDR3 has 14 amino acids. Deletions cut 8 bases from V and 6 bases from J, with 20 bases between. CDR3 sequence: CASQNGYPGVEQYF. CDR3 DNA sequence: TGTGCCAGCCAAAACGGGTACCCGGGTGTCGAGCAGTACTTC.

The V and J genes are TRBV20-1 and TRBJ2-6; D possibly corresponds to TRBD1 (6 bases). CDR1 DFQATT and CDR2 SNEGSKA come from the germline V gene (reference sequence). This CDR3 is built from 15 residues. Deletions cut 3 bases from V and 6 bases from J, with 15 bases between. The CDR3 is CSASGGATVANVLTF. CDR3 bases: TGCAGTGCTAGTGGGGGCGCAACTGTGGCCAACGTCCTGACTTTC.

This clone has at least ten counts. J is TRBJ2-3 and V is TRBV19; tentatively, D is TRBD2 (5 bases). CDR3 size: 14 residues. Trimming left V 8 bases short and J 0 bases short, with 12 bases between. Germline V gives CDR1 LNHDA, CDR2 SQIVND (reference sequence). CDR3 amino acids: CASGPWESTDTQYF. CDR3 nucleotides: TGTGCCAGTGGGCCGTGGGAGAGCACAGATACGCAGTATTTT.

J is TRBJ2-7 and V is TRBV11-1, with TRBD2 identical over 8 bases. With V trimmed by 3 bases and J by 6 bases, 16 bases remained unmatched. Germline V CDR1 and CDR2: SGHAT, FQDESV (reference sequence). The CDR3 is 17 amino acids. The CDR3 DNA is TGTGCCAGCAGCTTTGATCCTTCTAAGTCGGGAGGGCTCGAGCAGTACTTC. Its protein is CASSFDPSKSGGLEQYF.

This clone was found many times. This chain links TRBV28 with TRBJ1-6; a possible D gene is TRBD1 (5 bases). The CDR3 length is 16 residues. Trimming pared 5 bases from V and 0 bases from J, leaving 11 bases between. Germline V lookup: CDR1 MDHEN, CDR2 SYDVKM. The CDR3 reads CASSLGAGSYNSPLHF. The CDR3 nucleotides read TGTGCCAGCAGTCTTGGGGCGGGCTCCTATAATTCACCCCTCCACTTT.

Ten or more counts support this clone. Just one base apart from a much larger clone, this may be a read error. CDR3 region: CASSLCRTNTGELFF. In nucleotides, the CDR3 is TGTGCCAGCAGTTTGTGTCGGACTAACACCGGGGAGCTGTTTTTT. The rearrangement uses TRBV12-3 or TRBV12-4 and TRBJ2-2; D might be TRBD2 (5 bases). The CDR3 is 15 residues long. Deletions cut 3 bases from V and 2 bases from J, with 10 bases between.

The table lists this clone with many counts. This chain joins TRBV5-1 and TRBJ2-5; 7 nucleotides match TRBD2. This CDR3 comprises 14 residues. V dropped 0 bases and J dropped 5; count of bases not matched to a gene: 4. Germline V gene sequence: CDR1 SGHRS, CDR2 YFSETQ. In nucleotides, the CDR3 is TGCGCCAGCAGCTTGGCCGGCGGGAGCGAGACCCAGTACTTC. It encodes CASSLAGGSETQYF.

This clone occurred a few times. The CDR3 DNA reads as TGTGCCAGCAGCCCGAGGCCCCCCTATGGCTACACCTTC. It specifies CASSPRPPYGYTF. The genes are TRBV12-3 or TRBV12-4 and TRBJ1-2, with no clear D. The CDR3 extends over 13 amino acids. Trimming removed 6 bases from V and 4 bases from J, with 12 bases in between.